This T cell receptor beta chain appears in the sequencing data of a study of cytomegalovirus exposure and HLA in healthy donors. Study overall: An analysis done earlier identified more than 90 million unique TCR beta sequences from 150 million to 200 million T cells. The study's findings and limits: Based on reports, TCR beta sequences accurately predicted HLA-A and HLA-B alleles for most subjects. Further analysis was carried out later, and it showed several of the most significant clusters appearing linked to common viral pathogens.

On this clone: Its antigen is unidentified.

60 Vbeta and 13 Jbeta primers were used in PCR. Produced via immunoSEQ multiplex PCR; TCRdb's table is partial and in-frame only. The table lists 200,000 to 250,000 clones, 82% of them singletons. Source material: PBMCs. This receptor was taken from a woman aged 40-49 years in good health and CMV-seropositive.

This CDR3 is CASSLRLASTRNEQFF. CDR3 DNA: TGTGCCAGCAGTTTGCGACTAGCCTCTACGCGTAATGAGCAGTTCTTC. The rearrangement uses TRBV5-8 and TRBJ2-1; TRBD2 matches at 7 bases. Germline CDR1 and CDR2: SGHTS and YDEGEE. J lost 7 bases, V lost 5 bases, and 15 bases had no gene match. CDR3 length: 16 amino acids.